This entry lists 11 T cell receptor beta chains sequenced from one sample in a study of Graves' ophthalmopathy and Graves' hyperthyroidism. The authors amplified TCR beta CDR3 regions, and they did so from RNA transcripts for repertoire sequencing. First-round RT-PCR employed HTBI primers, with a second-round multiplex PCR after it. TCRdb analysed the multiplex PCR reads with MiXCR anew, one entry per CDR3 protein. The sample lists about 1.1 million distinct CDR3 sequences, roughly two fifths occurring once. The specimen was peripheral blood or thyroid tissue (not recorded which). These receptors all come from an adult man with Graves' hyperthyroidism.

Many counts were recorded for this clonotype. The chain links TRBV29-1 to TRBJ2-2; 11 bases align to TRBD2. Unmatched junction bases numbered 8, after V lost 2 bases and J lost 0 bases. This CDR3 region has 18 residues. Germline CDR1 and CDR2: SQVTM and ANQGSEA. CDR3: CSVELGTSGVANTGELFF. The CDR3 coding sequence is TGCAGCGTTGAACTTGGGACTAGCGGAGTCGCGAACACCGGGGAGCTGTTTTTT.

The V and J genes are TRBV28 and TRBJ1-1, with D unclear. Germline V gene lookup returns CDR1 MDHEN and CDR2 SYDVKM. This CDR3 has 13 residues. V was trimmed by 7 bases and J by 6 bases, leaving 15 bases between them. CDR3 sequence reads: CASTPLGYAEAFF. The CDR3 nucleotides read TGTGCCAGCACCCCTTTAGGGTACGCTGAAGCTTTCTTT.

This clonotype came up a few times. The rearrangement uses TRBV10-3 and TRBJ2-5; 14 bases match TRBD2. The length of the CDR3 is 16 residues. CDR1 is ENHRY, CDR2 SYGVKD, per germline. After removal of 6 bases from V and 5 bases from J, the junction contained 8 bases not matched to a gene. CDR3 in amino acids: CAIRSGLAGVRETQYF. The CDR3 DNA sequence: TGTGCCATCAGATCGGGACTAGCGGGAGTACGGGAGACCCAGTACTTC.

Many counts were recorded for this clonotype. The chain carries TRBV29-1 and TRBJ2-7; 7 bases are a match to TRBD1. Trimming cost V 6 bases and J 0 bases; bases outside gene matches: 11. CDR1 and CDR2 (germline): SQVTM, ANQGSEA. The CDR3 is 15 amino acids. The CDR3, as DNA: TGCAGCGTCGGGACAGTCAGACAGAGCTCCTACGAGCAGTACTTC. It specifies CSVGTVRQSSYEQYF.

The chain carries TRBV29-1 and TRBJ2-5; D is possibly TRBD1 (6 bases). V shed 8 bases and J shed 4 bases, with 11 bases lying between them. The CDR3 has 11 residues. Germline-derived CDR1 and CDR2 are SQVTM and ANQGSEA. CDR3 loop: CSTRTVETQYF. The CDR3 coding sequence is TGCAGCACTAGGACAGTAGAGACCCAGTACTTC.

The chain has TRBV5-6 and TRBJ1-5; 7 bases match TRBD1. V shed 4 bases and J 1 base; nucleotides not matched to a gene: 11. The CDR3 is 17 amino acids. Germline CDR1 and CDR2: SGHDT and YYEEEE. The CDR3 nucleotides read TGTGCCAGCAGCACGAAGCACAGGGGTGGAAGCAATCAGCCCCAGCATTTT. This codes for CASSTKHRGGSNQPQHF.

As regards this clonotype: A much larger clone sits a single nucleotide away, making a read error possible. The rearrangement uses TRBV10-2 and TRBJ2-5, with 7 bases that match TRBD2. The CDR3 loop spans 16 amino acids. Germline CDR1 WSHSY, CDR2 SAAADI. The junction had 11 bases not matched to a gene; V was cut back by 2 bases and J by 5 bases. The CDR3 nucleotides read TGCGCCAGCAGTGAGAGGTGGGGGGGTTCCCATGAGACCCAGTACTTC. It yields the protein CASSERWGGSHETQYF.

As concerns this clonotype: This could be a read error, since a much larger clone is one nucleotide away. In DNA form, the CDR3 reads TGTGCCAGCAGTTTTGTCCCCCGCTATGGCTACACCTTC. Translating gives CASSFVPRYGYTF. The chain couples TRBV12-3 or TRBV12-4 to TRBJ1-2; D uncertain. Trimming took off 3 bases at V and 4 bases at J, with 9 bases between the two ends. The CDR3 loop spans 13 amino acids.

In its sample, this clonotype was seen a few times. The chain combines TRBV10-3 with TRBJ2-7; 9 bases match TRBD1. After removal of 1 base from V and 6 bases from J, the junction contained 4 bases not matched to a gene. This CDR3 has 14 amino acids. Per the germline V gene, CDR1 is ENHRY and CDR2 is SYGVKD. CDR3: CAISEFETGGEQYF. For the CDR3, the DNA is TGTGCCATCAGTGAGTTCGAGACAGGGGGCGAGCAGTACTTC.

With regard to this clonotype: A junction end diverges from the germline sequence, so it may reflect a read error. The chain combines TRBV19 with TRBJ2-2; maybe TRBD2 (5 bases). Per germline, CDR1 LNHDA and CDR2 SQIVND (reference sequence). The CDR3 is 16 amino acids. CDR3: CASSFLVSLITGELFF. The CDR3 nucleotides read TGTGCCAGTAGCTTCCTAGTGTCCCTGATTACCGGGGAGCTATTTTTT.

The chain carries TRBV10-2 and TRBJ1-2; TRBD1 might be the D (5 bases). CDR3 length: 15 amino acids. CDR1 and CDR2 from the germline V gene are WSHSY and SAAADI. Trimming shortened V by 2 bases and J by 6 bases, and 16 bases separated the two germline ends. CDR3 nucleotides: TGCGCCAGCAGTGAGCCCCCCCGACAGATCGATGGCTACACCTTC. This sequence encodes CASSEPPRQIDGYTF.